These T cell receptor beta chains were read from a single sample in a study of CD8+ T cells in alopecia areata. Repertoires were generated with immunoSEQ multiplex PCR, while TCRdb's copy carries only in-frame clones and drops some. The sample includes about 130,000 clones, about 46% of them seen just once. Material: CD8+ T cells sorted from blood, obtained at week 0. These TCRs come from a human donor with alopecia areata. Each CDR3 is given with its conserved first and last residue. Fields, in order: V gene, D gene, J gene, clone size, CDR3 protein, CDR3 DNA. The D gene is left open where the match is weak. For some rows the clone size is stated as once, few or many, or as a class when expanded; others skip it.

v_call: TRBV5-6; d_call: NA; j_call: TRBJ1-5; clone_size: NA; cdr3_aa: CASSPWGQPQHF; cdr3_nt: TGTGCCAGCAGCCCCTGGGGTCAGCCCCAGCATTTT
v_call: TRBV9; d_call: NA; j_call: TRBJ1-6; clone_size: NA; cdr3_aa: CASSVEGGGSPLHF; cdr3_nt: TGTGCCAGCAGCGTAGAAGGCGGGGGTTCACCCCTCCACTTT
v_call: TRBV30; d_call: TRBD1; j_call: TRBJ1-5; clone_size: few; cdr3_aa: CAWSGQGATPYSNQPQHF; cdr3_nt: TGTGCCTGGAGCGGACAGGGGGCGACCCCATATAGCAATCAGCCCCAGCATTTT
v_call: TRBV29-1; d_call: TRBD2; j_call: TRBJ2-1; clone_size: NA; cdr3_aa: CSVAGGGQAGQFF; cdr3_nt: TGCAGCGTGGCCGGGGGGGGTCAAGCTGGGCAGTTCTTC
v_call: TRBV11-2; d_call: NA; j_call: TRBJ2-7; clone_size: NA; cdr3_aa: CASSPRDKPYEQYF; cdr3_nt: TGTGCCAGCAGCCCCCGGGACAAGCCCTACGAGCAGTACTTC
v_call: TRBV27; d_call: NA; j_call: TRBJ2-3; clone_size: few; cdr3_aa: CASSSVSADTQYF; cdr3_nt: TGTGCCAGCAGTTCAGTTTCCGCAGATACGCAGTATTTT
v_call: TRBV5-1; d_call: NA; j_call: TRBJ1-4; clone_size: NA; cdr3_aa: CASSLAVGKLFF; cdr3_nt: TGCGCCAGCAGCTTGGCTGTGGGAAAACTGTTTTTT
v_call: TRBV6-6; d_call: NA; j_call: TRBJ1-4; clone_size: few; cdr3_aa: CASSYSTGVNEKLFF; cdr3_nt: TGTGCCAGCAGTTACTCGACAGGAGTTAATGAAAAACTGTTTTTT
v_call: TRBV29-1; d_call: NA; j_call: TRBJ2-7; clone_size: NA; cdr3_aa: CSVEDRTSYEQYF; cdr3_nt: TGCAGCGTTGAAGATCGGACAAGCTACGAGCAGTACTTC
v_call: TRBV29-1; d_call: NA; j_call: TRBJ1-2; clone_size: NA; cdr3_aa: CSVEGWNYGYTF; cdr3_nt: TGCAGCGTTGAAGGGTGGAACTATGGCTACACCTTC
v_call: TRBV29-1; d_call: TRBD1; j_call: TRBJ1-1; clone_size: NA; cdr3_aa: CSVEDLYRTGPGEAFF; cdr3_nt: TGCAGCGTTGAAGATCTATATAGGACAGGGCCGGGTGAAGCTTTCTTT
v_call: TRBV7-2; d_call: TRBD2; j_call: TRBJ2-7; clone_size: NA; cdr3_aa: CASSFPSGSYEQYF; cdr3_nt: TGTGCCAGCAGCTTTCCTAGCGGCTCCTACGAGCAGTACTTC
v_call: TRBV11-2; d_call: TRBD1; j_call: TRBJ2-7; clone_size: few; cdr3_aa: CASSYGTGGYEQYF; cdr3_nt: TGTGCCAGCAGCTACGGGACAGGGGGCTACGAGCAGTACTTC
v_call: TRBV9; d_call: NA; j_call: TRBJ1-2; clone_size: NA; cdr3_aa: CASSDQGGYGYTF; cdr3_nt: TGTGCCAGCAGCGACCAGGGCGGCTATGGCTACACCTTC
v_call: TRBV30; d_call: NA; j_call: TRBJ2-7; clone_size: few; cdr3_aa: CASGTHEQYF; cdr3_nt: TGTGCCTCCGGAACTCACGAGCAGTACTTC
v_call: TRBV27; d_call: TRBD1; j_call: TRBJ1-2; clone_size: NA; cdr3_aa: CASLDRTYGYTF; cdr3_nt: TGTGCCAGCCTGGACAGGACCTATGGCTACACCTTC
v_call: TRBV25-1; d_call: NA; j_call: TRBJ2-3; clone_size: NA; cdr3_aa: CASSMAGRTDTQYF; cdr3_nt: TGTGCCAGCAGTATGGCAGGGAGAACAGATACGCAGTATTTT
v_call: TRBV16; d_call: NA; j_call: TRBJ1-5; clone_size: NA; cdr3_aa: CASSQPYKDLYSNQPQHF; cdr3_nt: TGTGCCAGCAGCCAACCGTATAAAGACTTATATAGCAATCAGCCCCAGCATTTT
v_call: TRBV7-9; d_call: TRBD1; j_call: TRBJ2-7; clone_size: NA; cdr3_aa: CASTGTGGASITYEQYF; cdr3_nt: TGTGCCAGCACCGGGACAGGGGGCGCGTCTATAACCTACGAGCAGTACTTC
v_call: TRBV27; d_call: NA; j_call: TRBJ2-7; clone_size: few; cdr3_aa: CASSFQGSGEQYF; cdr3_nt: TGTGCCAGCAGTTTTCAGGGTTCGGGCGAGCAGTACTTC
v_call: TRBV19; d_call: NA; j_call: TRBJ2-7; clone_size: NA; cdr3_aa: CASSVPGLYEQYF; cdr3_nt: TGTGCCAGTAGTGTACCGGGACTCTACGAGCAGTACTTC
v_call: TRBV29-1; d_call: TRBD1; j_call: TRBJ2-7; clone_size: few; cdr3_aa: CSVVVRQGYEQYF; cdr3_nt: TGCAGCGTTGTAGTGAGACAGGGCTACGAGCAGTACTTC
v_call: TRBV6-5; d_call: NA; j_call: TRBJ2-3; clone_size: NA; cdr3_aa: CASSYDQSFTDTQYF; cdr3_nt: TGTGCCAGCAGTTACGACCAGAGCTTCACAGATACGCAGTATTTT
v_call: TRBV2; d_call: NA; j_call: TRBJ1-1; clone_size: few; cdr3_aa: CASSAVVGVAFF; cdr3_nt: TGTGCCAGCAGTGCGGTCGTTGGGGTAGCTTTCTTT
v_call: TRBV6-5; d_call: NA; j_call: TRBJ2-7; clone_size: NA; cdr3_aa: CASREASSYEQYF; cdr3_nt: TGTGCCAGCAGAGAGGCGAGCTCCTACGAGCAGTACTTC
v_call: TRBV18; d_call: NA; j_call: TRBJ1-2; clone_size: few; cdr3_aa: CASSPPAGHGYTF; cdr3_nt: TGTGCCAGCTCACCACCGGCAGGGCATGGCTACACCTTC
v_call: TRBV6-5; d_call: NA; j_call: TRBJ1-5; clone_size: NA; cdr3_aa: CASSPLAGNQPQHF; cdr3_nt: TGTGCCAGCAGTCCCCTGGCAGGGAATCAGCCCCAGCATTTT
v_call: TRBV13; d_call: NA; j_call: TRBJ2-7; clone_size: NA; cdr3_aa: CASSSGGTPTYEQYF; cdr3_nt: TGTGCCAGCAGCTCAGGGGGGACACCTACCTACGAGCAGTACTTC
v_call: TRBV9; d_call: TRBD1; j_call: TRBJ1-1; clone_size: few; cdr3_aa: CASSAPTGSGAEAFF; cdr3_nt: TGTGCCAGCAGCGCACCGACAGGGAGCGGGGCTGAAGCTTTCTTT
v_call: TRBV4-1; d_call: NA; j_call: TRBJ1-2; clone_size: NA; cdr3_aa: CASSETGNYGYTF; cdr3_nt: TGCGCCAGCAGCGAGACGGGGAACTATGGCTACACCTTC
v_call: TRBV7-9; d_call: NA; j_call: TRBJ1-2; clone_size: once; cdr3_aa: CASSLAHPYGNYGYTF; cdr3_nt: TGTGCCAGCAGCTTAGCCCACCCTTACGGGAACTATGGCTACACCTTC
v_call: TRBV4-3; d_call: TRBD2; j_call: TRBJ2-7; clone_size: NA; cdr3_aa: CASSQDLGGGDYEQYF; cdr3_nt: TGCGCCAGCAGCCAAGATCTGGGCGGGGGAGATTACGAGCAGTACTTC
v_call: TRBV10-3; d_call: NA; j_call: TRBJ2-2; clone_size: few; cdr3_aa: CAISWDRLTGELFF; cdr3_nt: TGTGCCATCAGCTGGGACCGCCTCACCGGGGAGCTGTTTTTT
v_call: TRBV7-9; d_call: NA; j_call: TRBJ2-7; clone_size: NA; cdr3_aa: CASSPAPRDYEQYF; cdr3_nt: TGTGCCAGCAGCCCGGCTCCCAGGGACTACGAGCAGTACTTC
v_call: TRBV6-5; d_call: TRBD1; j_call: TRBJ1-2; clone_size: few; cdr3_aa: CASSYSPDRGGGYTF; cdr3_nt: TGTGCCAGCAGTTACTCCCCGGACAGGGGGGGCGGCTACACCTTC
v_call: TRBV12-5; d_call: NA; j_call: TRBJ2-7; clone_size: NA; cdr3_aa: CASGLGYYEQYF; cdr3_nt: TGTGCTAGTGGTTTGGGATACTACGAGCAGTACTTC
v_call: TRBV7-2; d_call: NA; j_call: TRBJ2-3; clone_size: few; cdr3_aa: CASSLPRGGTDTQYF; cdr3_nt: TGTGCCAGCAGCTTACCCAGGGGTGGCACAGATACGCAGTATTTT
v_call: TRBV30; d_call: TRBD1; j_call: TRBJ2-7; clone_size: once; cdr3_aa: CAWGRDSSEQYF; cdr3_nt: TGTGCCTGGGGCCGGGACAGCTCCGAGCAGTACTTC
v_call: TRBV7-8; d_call: TRBD2; j_call: TRBJ2-3; clone_size: few; cdr3_aa: CASSPRLARAQYF; cdr3_nt: TGTGCCAGCAGCCCTCGACTAGCTCGGGCGCAGTATTTT
v_call: TRBV25-1; d_call: NA; j_call: TRBJ2-2; clone_size: NA; cdr3_aa: CASSEWDGELFF; cdr3_nt: TGTGCCAGCAGTGAATGGGACGGGGAGCTGTTTTTT
v_call: TRBV29-1; d_call: NA; j_call: TRBJ1-2; clone_size: NA; cdr3_aa: CSVERDDGQPYYGYTF; cdr3_nt: TGCAGCGTTGAAAGGGACGACGGACAGCCTTACTATGGCTACACCTTC
v_call: TRBV7-9; d_call: TRBD1; j_call: TRBJ2-4; clone_size: few; cdr3_aa: CASSYWTGRNLVAKNIQYF; cdr3_nt: TGTGCCAGCAGCTACTGGACAGGGAGGAACTTAGTAGCCAAAAACATTCAGTACTTC
v_call: TRBV30; d_call: NA; j_call: TRBJ2-7; clone_size: few; cdr3_aa: CAWSVLTGSEQYF; cdr3_nt: TGTGCCTGGAGTGTGCTAACGGGATCCGAGCAGTACTTC
v_call: TRBV27; d_call: NA; j_call: TRBJ2-5; clone_size: NA; cdr3_aa: CASSNSDGGAETQYF; cdr3_nt: TGTGCCAGCAGTAACTCAGATGGGGGCGCCGAGACCCAGTACTTC
v_call: TRBV29-1; d_call: NA; j_call: TRBJ2-5; clone_size: NA; cdr3_aa: CSVEVLGTQYF; cdr3_nt: TGCAGCGTTGAAGTTTTAGGTACCCAGTACTTC
v_call: TRBV7-8; d_call: NA; j_call: TRBJ1-1; clone_size: NA; cdr3_aa: CASSLGRAPRTEAFF; cdr3_nt: TGTGCCAGCAGCTTGGGTCGAGCTCCTAGGACTGAAGCTTTCTTT
v_call: TRBV4-3; d_call: TRBD1; j_call: TRBJ2-7; clone_size: NA; cdr3_aa: CASSPGQGKLHEQYF; cdr3_nt: TGCGCCAGCAGCCCAGGACAGGGGAAACTACACGAGCAGTACTTC
v_call: TRBV6-5; d_call: NA; j_call: TRBJ2-1; clone_size: NA; cdr3_aa: CASSYSITNEQFF; cdr3_nt: TGTGCCAGCAGTTATTCCATTACCAATGAGCAGTTCTTC
v_call: TRBV6-5; d_call: NA; j_call: TRBJ1-2; clone_size: once; cdr3_aa: CASSADNGGYTF; cdr3_nt: TGTGCCAGCAGTGCGGATAATGGGGGCTACACCTTC